This TCR beta chain appears in the sequencing data of a study of CD8+ T cells in alopecia areata (dated by TCRdb to 2016 to 2019). About the investigation overall: The treated patients took part in an open-label pilot trial in which moderate-to-severe alopecia areata was treated with oral tofacitinib at 5 to 10 mg twice daily. Biopsies were taken from tofacitinib-treated patients at baseline and at 4 and 24 weeks of treatment, and a later scalp biopsy was taken in several of the tofacitinib-treated patients. Scalp clonality was compared among normal scalp (n=4), patchy alopecia areata scalp (n=8), and alopecia totalis/universalis scalp (n=8). RNA was obtained with the PAXgene miRNA kit for fixed scalp, the miRNeasy kit for PBMCs, and the RNeasy kit for mouse skin. Amplification of TCRbeta CDR3 regions was done by immunoSEQ multiplex PCR using 35 Vbeta forward primers and 13 Jbeta reverse primers. Patients stayed on tofacitinib for 6 to 18 months and then had 6 months of follow-up off drug so that delayed response and recurrence could be assessed. Scalp tissue and sorted CD4+ and CD8+ peripheral blood T cells from patchy and totalis/universalis alopecia areata patients and from healthy controls were covered by human TCRbeta sequencing. In both human patients and the C3H/HeJ mouse model, the study applied high-throughput TCRbeta sequencing to look at T cell clonal expansion in alopecia areata.

Paper-wide results and their limitations: Unlike mouse skin, where gammadelta T cells dominate, normal human skin contains resident alphabeta T cells that get sequenced too, which complicates analysis of the scalp TCR repertoire. TCR sequences shared between patients were less clear than in mice, possibly partly because of HLA diversity in the patient population. Compared with normal scalp, lesional scalp had higher clonality and more expanded CD8+ clones, particularly in alopecia totalis/universalis, a pattern that suggests antigenic drive.

Lesional scalp punch biopsies and peripheral blood were collected from alopecia areata patients. PBMCs were isolated by density centrifugation and stained for CD3, CD4 and CD8, and CD4+ and CD8+ T cells were sorted on a FACSAria. The CDR3 spans 19 residues, from the cysteine through the phenylalanine. CDR3 DNA only is kept here, 57 bases in frame from base 1. Relative to germline, V is 5 bases shorter and J is 0 bases shorter, with 23 bases between their ends. According to the germline V gene, CDR1 reads MDHEN and CDR2 reads SYDVKM. Notes on this clone: What this receptor recognizes is not known. The input lacks base qualities; no much larger clone sits a single base away.

Library preparation used the immunoSEQ multiplex PCR assay. To provide template for TCR sequencing, every sample had RNA extracted and reverse transcribed into cDNA. SuperScript III was used to make first-strand cDNA, primed with a 2:1 mix of oligo-dT and random hexamers. Amplification bias was assessed with a synthetic immune receptor repertoire, and residual bias was removed computationally. Per the authors' processing: After raw reads were preprocessed to remove errors, the CDR3 was defined following IMGT conventions as running from the conserved cysteine to phenylalanine. Clonality was computed as 1 minus the Shannon entropy, with the entropy normalized by log2 of the number of productive unique TCRs. CD4 or CD8 identity of scalp clones was inferred by cross-referencing scalp TCRbeta sequences with sorted blood CD4 and CD8 repertoires. TCRdb took over this immuneACCESS table, retaining in-frame rearrangements with V and J assigned. Such tables are incomplete; in checked studies, under half of the missing clones stem from an unresolved V gene, and the remainder is unexplained. D and trimming were read from the DNA, whereas the V and J calls and clone size are those reported in that table. This sample comprises about 120,000 clones, 35% to 40% of them detected only once. Approximately 3% of the sample is in the top ten clones.

Rearrangement joined TRBV28 to TRBJ1-5; no confident D gene assignment can be made. The sequence derives from a human donor with alopecia areata. Input material: CD4+ T cells sorted from blood. The CDR3 has the sequence CASSGPGRLSLYSNQPQHF. The DNA reads TGTGCCAGCAGTGGACCGGGCCGCTTAAGTCTTTATAGCAATCAGCCCCAGCATTTT.